This is a list of T cell receptor beta chains from one sample in a study of breast tumors, draining lymph nodes, adjacent tissues. TCRdb processed the multiplex PCR reads anew with MiXCR; each CDR3 protein has one entry. Counted here are under 30,000 distinct CDR3 sequences, approximately 23% occurring once; the ten biggest clones make up roughly 13%. Source material: breast tumor tissue. Receptors were obtained from a female donor with breast cancer. Some clones in this sample may be carry-over from other donors' samples. CDR3s include the opening cysteine and the closing phenylalanine or tryptophan. D genes are given only for firm matches. Clone size is not always given. Where it is, it says once, few, many or a class for expanded clones.

v_call	j_call	d_call	cdr3_length	clone_size	cdr3_nt	cdr3_aa
TRBV7-2	TRBJ2-3	-	14	many	TGTGCCAGCAGCCCCAGGAGGCAGGCAGATACGCAGTATTTT	CASSPRRQADTQYF
TRBV9	TRBJ1-2	-	17	-	TGTGCCAGCAGCGAGTGGAGCAGGGTGACTACAGTCTATGGCTACACCTTC	CASSEWSRVTTVYGYTF
TRBV7-9	TRBJ2-1	-	17	-	TGTGCCAGCGGCCCTCGATGGGGCGGTGTCTCCTACAATGAGCAGTTCTTC	CASGPRWGGVSYNEQFF
TRBV12-5	TRBJ2-1	-	19	many	TGTGCTAGTGGTTTGGTATGGATTTTAGGGAATCCTTCCTACAATGAGCAGTTCTTC	CASGLVWILGNPSYNEQFF
TRBV7-2	TRBJ1-4	TRBD1	14	many	TGTGCCAGCAGCTCCCGGGGGCAGGGGGGAAAACTGTTTTTT	CASSSRGQGGKLFF
TRBV6-2/TRBV6-3	TRBJ2-1	TRBD1	15	-	TGTGCCAGCAGTCAGAGGGACAGGGCCTACAATGAGCAGTTCTTC	CASSQRDRAYNEQFF
TRBV9	TRBJ1-5	-	14	-	TGTGCCAGCAGCGTAGGTGGCAGCAATCAGCCCCAGCATTTT	CASSVGGSNQPQHF
TRBV12-5	TRBJ2-1	-	12	many	TGTGCTAGTGGTTTGGCCACCGCTGAGCAGTTCTTC	CASGLATAEQFF
TRBV24-1	TRBJ1-2	-	14	many	TGTGCCACCAGTGAGGGGCAGGCGGGCTATGGCTACACCTTC	CATSEGQAGYGYTF
TRBV6-1	TRBJ2-3	TRBD1	16	many	TGTGCCAGCAGTGGTTCGGACAGGGGTATCACAGATACGCAGTATTTT	CASSGSDRGITDTQYF
TRBV4-2	TRBJ2-2	-	16	many	TGTGCCAGCAGCCGTAGGGGCTACTCGAACACCGGGGAGCTGTTTTTT	CASSRRGYSNTGELFF
TRBV15	TRBJ1-6	-	11	many	TGTGCCACCAGCAGAGAGGGCCCCCTCCACTTT	CATSREGPLHF
TRBV2	TRBJ1-5	-	14	few	TGTGCCAGCAGTGCCGGACGGAGGAATCAGCCCCAGCATTTT	CASSAGRRNQPQHF
TRBV12-3/TRBV12-4	TRBJ2-5	TRBD1	16	-	TGTGCCAGCAGTATAGGGACAGGGGGCTCGGCGGAGACCCAGTACTTC	CASSIGTGGSAETQYF
TRBV5-6	TRBJ2-2	-	16	many	TGTGCCAGCAGCTGGAACGGACAGCCGAACACCGGGGAGCTGTTTTTT	CASSWNGQPNTGELFF
TRBV12-3/TRBV12-4	TRBJ2-3	-	14	medium-sized	TGTGCCAGCAGTATAGGGGCGGGCGCAGATACGCAGTATTTT	CASSIGAGADTQYF
TRBV11-3	TRBJ2-3	TRBD2	17	many	TGTGCCAGCAGCCCGACGGGACTAGCGGGAGACACAGATACGCAGTATTTT	CASSPTGLAGDTDTQYF
TRBV6-5	TRBJ2-3	TRBD2	15	many	TGTGCCAGCAGTCCATCGGGACTATCCACAGATACGCAGTATTTT	CASSPSGLSTDTQYF
TRBV7-7	TRBJ2-5	-	14	-	TGTGCTAGCAGCTTAGCGCATCGCCAAGAGACCCAGTACTTC	CASSLAHRQETQYF
TRBV15	TRBJ2-5	-	12	many	TGTGCCACCAGCAGAGATATAGAGACCCAGTACTTC	CATSRDIETQYF
TRBV6-1	TRBJ2-7	-	13	few	TGTGCCTGCAGACGACAGAACTCCTACGAGCAGTACTTC	CACRRQNSYEQYF
TRBV4-1	TRBJ1-2	-	16	many	TGCGCCAGCAGACTCAGACCCGGGAGGGTCCCGGATGGCTACACCTTC	CASRLRPGRVPDGYTF
TRBV29-1	TRBJ2-1	TRBD2	17	many	TGCAGCGCTCAGGGTGGGACCGGGACTAGCGATTACAATGAGCAGTTCTTC	CSAQGGTGTSDYNEQFF
TRBV19	TRBJ2-3	TRBD1	16	many	TGTGCCAGTAGTATAGAAGGGACAGGGGGCCCAGATACGCAGTATTTT	CASSIEGTGGPDTQYF
TRBV28	TRBJ1-5	-	16	few	TGTGCCAGCAGTCCCCACGTCACAGTAATCAATCAGCCCCAGCATTTT	CASSPHVTVINQPQHF
TRBV9	TRBJ1-4	TRBD1	12	-	TGTGCCAGCAGCCCCCGGACAGGGGGACTGTTTTTT	CASSPRTGGLFF
TRBV28	TRBJ2-7	-	12	many	TGTGCCATCGCGGGATTCTCCTACGAGCAGTACTTC	CAIAGFSYEQYF
TRBV28	TRBJ1-5	-	15	many	TGTGCCAGCAGTTTGGTGTCGAGTGCTGTTGAGCCCCAGCATTTT	CASSLVSSAVEPQHF
TRBV2	TRBJ2-7	-	12	-	TGTGCCAGCAGTGTAGGGGACTACGAGCAGTACTTC	CASSVGDYEQYF
TRBV9	TRBJ2-1	TRBD1	14	-	TGTGCCAGCAGCTCCCCAGGGGGCCTGGGTGGGCAGTTCTTC	CASSSPGGLGGQFF
TRBV3-1	TRBJ1-2	-	13	many	TGTGCCAGCAGCCAAGGGACCCCCTATGGCTACACCTTC	CASSQGTPYGYTF
TRBV20-1	TRBJ2-7	TRBD2	14	many	TGCAGTGCTCTAGCGGAGTTAGATCAGTACGAGCAGTACTTC	CSALAELDQYEQYF
TRBV5-1	TRBJ1-4	-	13	many	TGCGCCAGCAGGGACAGCGGAAATGAAAAACTGTTTTTT	CASRDSGNEKLFF
TRBV5-1	TRBJ2-3	TRBD2	17	-	TGCGCCAGCAGGCGGGGACTAGCGGGAGGGTCCTCAGATACGCAGTATTTT	CASRRGLAGGSSDTQYF
TRBV6-1	TRBJ2-5	-	13	many	TGTGCCAGCAGTGAAGGGTCCCTAGAGACCCAGTACTTC	CASSEGSLETQYF
TRBV20-1	TRBJ1-2	-	13	many	TGCAGTGCCCAAAAACGGGCTAACTATGGCTACACCTTC	CSAQKRANYGYTF
TRBV3-1	TRBJ1-2	TRBD1	16	many	TGTGCCAGCAGCCCTCGGGACAGGGGGCTGTATTCTCGCTACACCTTC	CASSPRDRGLYSRYTF
TRBV11-3	TRBJ2-7	TRBD1	15	many	TGTGCCAGCAGCGCCGGGACAGGGGTTTCCTACGAGCAGTACTTC	CASSAGTGVSYEQYF
TRBV3-1	TRBJ2-5	-	12	many	TGTGCCAGTGACACGACGGGAGAGACCCAGTACTTC	CASDTTGETQYF
TRBV30	TRBJ1-2	-	21	-	TGTGCCTGGAGTGTGAGTCAGGGGTGGTCAGGGGTATTCGTACTTAGTGATGGCTACACCTTC	CAWSVSQGWSGVFVLSDGYTF
TRBV27	TRBJ1-5	TRBD1	19	many	TGTGCCAGCAGTATACCGCGATGGGGGGACAGCAGTCGCAATCAGCCCCAGCATTTT	CASSIPRWGDSSRNQPQHF
TRBV19	TRBJ2-2	TRBD1	20	many	TGTGCCAGTAGTATAGCGGCGCATCGACAGGGGGACCCTAACACCGGGGAGCTGTTTTTT	CASSIAAHRQGDPNTGELFF
TRBV6-5	TRBJ2-7	TRBD1	15	many	TGTGCCAGCAGTTTCGGGACAGCGCCGGCCTACGAGCAGTACTTC	CASSFGTAPAYEQYF
TRBV12-5	TRBJ1-5	TRBD1	18	many	TGTGCTAGTGGCCCCACAGGGGTCCCTGGACGGCCCAATCAGCCCCAGCATTTT	CASGPTGVPGRPNQPQHF
TRBV2	TRBJ2-2	TRBD2	15	few	TGTGCCAGCAGTGGGACTAGCAGGAACACCGGGGAGCTGTTTTTT	CASSGTSRNTGELFF
TRBV7-2	TRBJ2-7	TRBD2	15	-	TGTGCCAGCAGCCTCGGGACTAGCGGGGGCTACGAGCAGTACTTC	CASSLGTSGGYEQYF
TRBV3-1	TRBJ2-3	-	15	many	TGTGCCAGCAGCCCCCGCCCTGGCGGGGCAGATACGCAGTATTTT	CASSPRPGGADTQYF
TRBV20-1	TRBJ1-1	TRBD1	16	few	TGCAGTGCTAGAGCCGTACAGGGGAGGGGGAACACTGAAGCTTTCTTT	CSARAVQGRGNTEAFF
TRBV29-1	TRBJ2-1	-	13	-	TGCAGCGTGCACGGAACGTTCCGGGGTGAGCAGTTCTTC	CSVHGTFRGEQFF
TRBV7-6	TRBJ2-6	-	16	many	TGTGCCAGCAGCTTAGAACAGACCTCTGGGGCCAACGTCCTGACTTTC	CASSLEQTSGANVLTF
TRBV29-1	TRBJ2-7	-	12	many	TGCAGCCTCAAGGGCAGGGATTACGAGCAGTACTTC	CSLKGRDYEQYF
TRBV28	TRBJ1-6	-	14	many	TGTGCCAGCAGTTTAGCCGGAGATAATTCACCCCTCCACTTT	CASSLAGDNSPLHF